This T cell receptor (beta chain) came from a study of blood T cell repertoires in COVID-19. Whole-study context: Samples came from the United States, Italy and Spain, spanning acute and convalescent COVID-19. In each case, the material was cDNA or gDNA derived from T cells, B-cell-depleted T cells, or PBMCs.

Per the original data handling: The authors estimated nucleated cell counts from reference gene primer amplification. The assay was immunoSEQ multiplex PCR, and TCRdb's table has in-frame clones only and misses some. V and J calls and clone size are those listed in that table; D and trimming were worked out from the DNA. Here the sample spans roughly 210,000 clones, around 89% being singletons. The V gene lost 0 bases and the J gene lost 15 bases, with 15 bases spanning the gap. The CDR3 is 13 amino acids. Germline-derived CDR1 and CDR2 are MNHEY and SVGEGT. This chain joins TRBV6-2 or TRBV6-3 and TRBJ2-1; possibly TRBD2 for D (5 bases). This receptor was obtained from a man aged 65 to 85 with acute or convalescent COVID-19. Sequenced material: peripheral blood. The CDR3: CASSYSSPGVGFF. CDR3 coding DNA: TGTGCCAGCAGTTACTCGTCCCCCGGGGTGGGGTTCTTC.